This is a list of T cell receptor beta chains from one sample in a study of early T cells in non-severe SARS-CoV-2 infection. Each CDR3 protein gets one entry after TCRdb re-called the 5' RACE reads with MiXCR. The sample lists tens of thousands of distinct CDR3 sequences, around 6.1% occurring once. Source material: whole blood. The receptors shown here come from an adult who was a healthcare worker with PCR-confirmed SARS-CoV-2 infection or an uninfected control (not recorded which). CDR3s include the opening cysteine and the closing phenylalanine or tryptophan. The order of the fields is D gene, J gene, clone size, V gene, CDR3 protein, CDR3 DNA. A D gene is named only where the DNA matches it firmly. Where a row states a size, it is once, few, many or the class of an expanded clone; other rows omit it.

>NA|TRBJ1-1|NA|TRBV7-9
CASSLAGQGPTEAFF
TGTGCCAGCAGCTTAGCGGGCCAGGGACCCACTGAAGCTTTCTTT
>NA|TRBJ2-5|many|TRBV11-2
CASSSGLGSPGETQYF
TGTGCCAGCAGCTCCGGGTTGGGCTCGCCGGGAGAGACCCAGTACTTC
>TRBD1|TRBJ2-1|many|TRBV7-2
CASSLMGQGAYNEQFF
TGTGCCAGCAGCTTAATGGGACAGGGGGCCTACAATGAGCAGTTCTTC
>NA|TRBJ2-7|many|TRBV6-2/TRBV6-3
CASSYPGDYEQYF
TGTGCCAGCAGTTACCCGGGTGACTACGAGCAGTACTTC
>NA|TRBJ2-1|few|TRBV15
CATSRRSSYNEQFF
TGTGCCACCAGCAGACGGAGCTCCTACAATGAGCAGTTCTTC
>NA|TRBJ2-7|many|TRBV27
CASSLRDEHTYEQYF
TGTGCCAGCAGTTTAAGGGACGAACATACCTACGAGCAGTACTTC
>NA|TRBJ2-3|few|TRBV7-2
CASSHDPGDTQYF
TGTGCCAGCAGTCACGACCCGGGCGATACGCAGTATTTT
>TRBD2|TRBJ2-1|many|TRBV2
CASSDGTSEGKEQFF
TGTGCCAGCAGTGATGGGACTAGCGAGGGGAAAGAGCAGTTCTTC
>NA|TRBJ2-1|many|TRBV5-6
CASSLLGTPYNEQFF
TGTGCCAGCAGCTTGTTGGGGACCCCCTACAATGAGCAGTTCTTC
>TRBD1|TRBJ2-5|NA|TRBV3-1
CASSTNWDSQETQYF
TGTGCCAGCAGCACTAATTGGGACAGTCAAGAGACCCAGTACTTC
>NA|TRBJ2-1|few|TRBV12-3/TRBV12-4
CASSSVVSGTLSYNEQFF
TGTGCCAGCAGTTCGGTAGTATCCGGGACTCTCTCCTACAATGAGCAGTTCTTC
>TRBD1|TRBJ2-5|NA|TRBV29-1
CSVTGGKETQYF
TGCAGCGTCACAGGGGGAAAAGAGACCCAGTACTTC
>NA|TRBJ2-2|NA|TRBV5-1
CASSVVVGELFF
TGCGCCAGCAGCGTAGTGGTCGGGGAGCTGTTTTTT
>NA|TRBJ2-5|once|TRBV6-2/TRBV6-3
CASSFSGLTGETQYF
TGTGCCAGCAGTTTTTCGGGACTCACGGGAGAGACCCAGTACTTC
>TRBD2|TRBJ2-7|NA|TRBV4-1
CASSQGTGLAGHEQYF
TGCGCCAGCAGCCAAGGAACGGGTCTAGCGGGCCACGAGCAGTACTTC
>TRBD1|TRBJ2-1|NA|TRBV6-2/TRBV6-3
CASSPRGNSYNEQFF
TGTGCCAGCAGCCCCAGGGGGAACTCCTACAATGAGCAGTTCTTC
>TRBD1|TRBJ2-7|many|TRBV6-2/TRBV6-3
CASSYDRVNYEQYF
TGTGCCAGCAGTTACGACAGGGTTAACTACGAGCAGTACTTC
>NA|TRBJ1-2|many|TRBV5-1
CASSLGRGYGYTF
TGCGCCAGCAGCTTGGGGCGAGGCTATGGCTACACCTTC
>NA|TRBJ2-1|many|TRBV5-1
CASRSEAGRIYNEQFF
TGCGCCAGCAGGTCCGAAGCAGGAAGAATTTACAATGAGCAGTTCTTC
>TRBD1|TRBJ2-1|many|TRBV30
CAWSRGGSGNEQFF
TGTGCCTGGAGCCGAGGGGGCTCGGGCAATGAGCAGTTCTTC
>TRBD1|TRBJ2-5|NA|TRBV5-1
CASSAGQAGETQYF
TGCGCCAGCAGCGCCGGACAGGCCGGGGAGACCCAGTACTTC
>NA|TRBJ2-7|few|TRBV11-2
CASSFRGEQYF
TGTGCCAGCAGTTTCCGGGGCGAGCAGTACTTC
>NA|TRBJ2-1|few|TRBV30
CAWRVSLREQFF
TGTGCCTGGAGGGTTAGCTTGAGAGAGCAGTTCTTC
>NA|TRBJ2-2|many|TRBV20-1
CSASITGELFF
TGCAGTGCTAGTATCACCGGGGAGCTGTTTTTT
>TRBD2|TRBJ2-1|once|TRBV6-2/TRBV6-3
CAGRLSGGNYNEQFF
TGTGCCGGCAGGCTAAGCGGGGGGAACTACAATGAGCAGTTCTTC
>NA|TRBJ1-2|many|TRBV20-1
CSASHQGKGYTF
TGCAGTGCTAGTCACCAGGGGAAGGGCTACACCTTC
>NA|TRBJ2-1|many|TRBV24-1
CATSDPGLTFNEQFF
TGTGCCACCAGTGATCCGGGACTTACCTTCAATGAGCAGTTCTTC
>NA|TRBJ2-5|many|TRBV11-2
CASSLDTWGYQETQYF
TGTGCCAGCAGCTTAGATACTTGGGGGTACCAAGAGACCCAGTACTTC